This T cell receptor (beta chain) was profiled in a study of blood T cell repertoires in COVID-19. The germline CDR1 and CDR2 sequences are SNHLY and FYNNEI. Trimming pared 4 bases from V and 3 bases from J, leaving 7 bases between. The CDR3 consists of 12 residues. Some clones are missing from TCRdb's copy, which holds only in-frame ones; the method was immunoSEQ multiplex PCR. The sample lists 95,000 to 150,000 clones, 85% seen once, with roughly a tenth in the top ten. J is TRBJ2-7 and V is TRBV2; no clear D gene. This receptor was taken from a man older than 75 with acute or convalescent COVID-19. Sample: peripheral blood. This chain's CDR3 is CASSVQVYEQYF. CDR3 DNA: TGTGCCAGCAGTGTTCAGGTCTACGAGCAGTACTTC.